This TCR beta chain comes out of a study of blood T cell repertoires in COVID-19. Across the study: Samples of COVID-19 (acute and convalescent) were obtained from the United States, Italy and Spain.

Sequencing used immunoSEQ multiplex PCR; TCRdb keeps in-frame clones, though not all of them. The sample records roughly 32,000 clones, 88% being singletons. The germline V gene encodes CDR1 MGHDK and CDR2 SYGVNS. V lost 8 bases and J lost 8; bases outside the gene matches: 7. The CDR3 is made up of 14 amino acids. The clonotype was recovered from a human donor in a cohort sampled during active COVID-19. This rearrangement joins TRBV25-1 to TRBJ2-1, with 12 bases matching TRBD2. What was sequenced was peripheral blood. CDR3 in DNA: TGTGCCAGCGGACGGACTAGCGGGGTCGATGAGCAGTTCTTC. This codes for CASGRTSGVDEQFF.